This T cell receptor beta chain comes out of a study of blood T cell repertoires in COVID-19. In the authors' workflow: Cell counts per sample came from amplifying reference gene primers. TCRdb keeps only in-frame clones here, not all; method: immunoSEQ multiplex PCR. That table is the source of V, J and clone size, and D and trimming were worked out from the DNA. This table holds around 170,000 clones, roughly four fifths found once. Germline V gene data show CDR1 as KGHDR and CDR2 as SFDVKD. The CDR3 length is 14 residues. The V segment lost 3 bases and the J segment 7 bases; nucleotides outside the gene matches: 6.

The genes are TRBV24-1 and TRBJ1-2; 8 positions match TRBD1. Input material: peripheral blood. The source of this sequence is a woman between 40 and 55 years old with acute or convalescent COVID-19. The CDR3 nucleotides are TGTGCCACCAGTGATGACAGGGGTCCGAGTGGCTACACCTTC. Protein: CATSDDRGPSGYTF.